Each of the 24 T cell receptor beta chains below was sequenced from the same sample in a study of graft-versus-host responses after intestinal transplantation. This table comes from immunoSEQ multiplex PCR, and its TCRdb copy is limited to in-frame clones, with some not included. The table has approximately 58,000 clones, around 90% seen once; the top ten hold under 3%. Sequenced here: PBMCs, sampled 118 to 130 days after intestinal transplantation. The receptor set was obtained from a human patient who received an intestinal transplant, so some T cells may come from the graft donor.

The V gene is TRBV6-1, the J gene TRBJ1-2, with D perhaps TRBD1 (5 bases). Germline V gene lookup returns CDR1 MNHNS and CDR2 SASEGT. CDR3 length: 15 amino acids. The ends were cut back, 7 bases at V and 7 bases at J, with 22 bases in the middle. CDR3 DNA sequence: TGTGCCAGCATGGCGGGCAGGGTGGGATGGAGTGGCTACACCTTC. Its protein is CASMAGRVGWSGYTF.

This clone showed up just a few times. The chain combines TRBV27 with TRBJ1-6; tentatively, D is TRBD1 (5 bases). V was pared by 9 bases and J by 6 bases, with 18 bases between. Per germline, CDR1 MNHEY and CDR2 SMNVEV (reference sequence). The CDR3 contains 15 residues. CDR3 sequence reads: CASHIPGSPNSPLHF. The CDR3 coding sequence is TGTGCCAGTCACATACCAGGGTCCCCTAATTCACCCCTCCACTTT.

This rearrangement joins TRBV27 to TRBJ1-6; D may be TRBD1 (5 bases). V dropped 2 bases and J dropped 13 bases, with 24 bases sitting between them. Germline V CDR1 and CDR2: MNHEY, SMNVEV (reference sequence). This CDR3 is built from 17 residues. CDR3 DNA: TGTGCCAGCAGTTTAGGGGCCTTCGGGGAGAGGAGTCTGCCCCTCCACTTT. Translating gives CASSLGAFGERSLPLHF.

V is TRBV19 and J is TRBJ2-7; 7 positions agree with TRBD2. CDR3 length: 14 residues. Per the germline V gene, CDR1 is LNHDA and CDR2 is SQIVND (reference sequence). With 5 bases clipped from V and 3 bases from J, the junction kept 7 bases outside the gene matches. Written as DNA, the CDR3 is TGTGCCAGTAGTGCCACGACTAGCAGCTACGAGCAGTACTTC. Translation: CASSATTSSYEQYF.

J is TRBJ1-1 and V is TRBV2, with TRBD1 matching 8 bases. V dropped 6 bases and J dropped 0; count of bases not matched to a gene: 6. Germline V gene lookup returns CDR1 SNHLY and CDR2 FYNNEI. This CDR3 region has 15 residues. CDR3 amino acids: CASSLRTGMNTEAFF. CDR3 DNA: TGTGCCAGCAGCCTCCGGACAGGGATGAACACTGAAGCTTTCTTT.

The chain has TRBV6-1 and TRBJ2-2, with D possibly being TRBD2 (6 bases). This CDR3 is built from 15 residues. V lost 8 bases and J lost 3, with 16 bases in between. Germline V gene lookup returns CDR1 MNHNS and CDR2 SASEGT. CDR3 amino acids: CASPPGDLDTGELFF. DNA for the CDR3: TGTGCCAGCCCACCTGGGGACTTAGACACCGGGGAGCTGTTTTTT.

The chain is built from TRBV2 and TRBJ2-7; D ambiguous. Germline V gives CDR1 SNHLY, CDR2 FYNNEI. Trimming removed 5 bases from V and 3 bases from J, with 5 bases in between. This CDR3 has 11 residues. For the CDR3, the DNA is TGTGCCAGCAGTTCCCTCTACGAGCAGTACTTC. As protein: CASSSLYEQYF.

The CDR3 bases are TGCGCCAGTCAGCCCCGGCGGGGGAACACCGGGGAGCTGTTTTTT. This encodes CASQPRRGNTGELFF. The chain has TRBV10-2 and TRBJ2-2; weak D call: TRBD2 (6 bases). The CDR3 runs 15 residues. The germline V gene encodes CDR1 WSHSY and CDR2 SAAADI. Between the trimmed V and J ends, which lost 9 bases and 1 base, there was a span of 15 bases.

This chain connects TRBV19 to TRBJ2-7; perhaps TRBD2 as D (7 bases). The CDR3 is made up of 14 amino acids. V lost 4 bases to trimming and J lost 2 bases, with 12 bases between them. Germline CDR1 reads LNHDA; CDR2 reads SQIVND (reference sequence). In DNA form, the CDR3 reads TGTGCCAGTAGTACCGACGGGGGGCCCTACGAGCAGTACTTC. This encodes CASSTDGGPYEQYF.

CDR3 region: CASRPGTTNTGELFF. In nucleotides, the CDR3 is TGTGCCAGCAGGCCCGGGACGACGAACACCGGGGAGCTGTTTTTT. The rearrangement links TRBV6-1 to TRBJ2-2; D assignment may be TRBD1 or TRBD2 (5 bases each). Trimming left V 6 bases short and J 0 bases short, with 11 bases between. The CDR3 runs 15 residues. Per germline, CDR1 MNHNS and CDR2 SASEGT.

The J gene is TRBJ2-5, the V gene TRBV2, with 13 bases that match TRBD2. Trimming took 7 bases from V and 4 from J; bases not matched to a gene: 6. The CDR3 spans 15 residues. Germline loops: CDR1 SNHLY, CDR2 FYNNEI. The CDR3 sequence: CASTQLAGGVETQYF. The CDR3 bases are TGTGCCAGCACCCAACTAGCGGGGGGGGTAGAGACCCAGTACTTC.

The chain links TRBV7-2 to TRBJ2-1; 9 nucleotides align to TRBD2. This CDR3 has 16 residues. The germline CDR1 and CDR2 sequences are SGHTA and FQGNSA. Germline trimming cut 4 bases from V and 0 bases from J; bases unmatched to any gene: 4. CDR3 sequence reads: CASSWYSGGSYNEQFF. CDR3 DNA sequence: TGTGCCAGCAGCTGGTATAGCGGGGGCTCCTACAATGAGCAGTTCTTC.

V is TRBV10-3 and J is TRBJ2-2, with D possibly matching TRBD1 (5 bases). V was shortened by 8 bases and J by 4 bases, with 14 bases between the two germline ends. The length of the CDR3 is 14 residues. The germline V gene encodes CDR1 ENHRY and CDR2 SYGVKD. In DNA form, the CDR3 reads TGTGCCATCCGCCCCCAGGGAAGCACCGGGGAGCTGTTTTTT. The encoded protein is CAIRPQGSTGELFF.

The chain has TRBV5-1 and TRBJ2-7, with D perhaps being TRBD1 or TRBD2 (5 bases each). The CDR3 length is 15 residues. V gave up 4 bases and J gave up 1 base, with 15 bases separating them. Germline V gene sequence: CDR1 SGHRS, CDR2 YFSETQ. The CDR3 loop is CASSLGTRTSYEQYF. DNA of the CDR3: TGCGCCAGCAGCCTGGGGACGCGGACTTCCTACGAGCAGTACTTC.

The V and J genes are TRBV2 and TRBJ1-3; D ambiguous. The CDR3 is made up of 12 amino acids. Trimming cost V 4 bases and J 7 bases, with 8 bases left between them. The germline V gene has CDR1 SNHLY and CDR2 FYNNEI. The CDR3 spells CASSVDGNTIYF. CDR3 nucleotides: TGTGCCAGCAGTGTGGACGGTAACACCATATATTTT.

This chain uses TRBV29-1 with TRBJ2-7, with no clear D. Trimming left V 4 bases short and J 2 bases short, with 9 bases between. This CDR3 region has 12 residues. From germline, CDR1 is SQVTM and CDR2 ANQGSEA. The CDR3 is CSVVGNTYEQYF. The CDR3 DNA is TGCAGCGTTGTAGGGAACACCTACGAGCAGTACTTC.

The V gene is TRBV7-2, the J gene TRBJ2-1; D is unclear. Trimming stripped 5 bases from V and 4 bases from J, with 12 bases between. Germline V gives CDR1 SGHTA, CDR2 FQGNSA. The CDR3 has 14 residues. CDR3 residues: CASSVIAPYNEQFF. In DNA, the CDR3 is TGTGCCAGCAGCGTGATAGCACCTTACAATGAGCAGTTCTTC.

V usage is TRBV7-9 and J usage is TRBJ2-1; 8 nucleotides align to TRBD1. Trimming removed 6 bases from V and 3 bases from J; junction bases left unmatched: 10. Germline V CDR1 and CDR2: SEHNR, FQNEAQ (reference sequence). The CDR3 is 16 amino acids. In DNA form, the CDR3 reads TGTGCCAGCAGACCCTCGACAGGGGACCTCTACAATGAGCAGTTCTTC. This translates into CASRPSTGDLYNEQFF. The variable domain in full, completed from reference TRBV7-9 and TRBJ2-1, reads DTGVSQNPRHKITKRGQNVTFRCDPISEHNRLYWYRQTLGQGPEFLTYFQNEAQLEKSRLLSDRFSAERPKGSFSTLEIQRTEQGDSAMYLCASRPSTGDLYNEQFFGPGTRLTVL.

The genes are TRBV27 and TRBJ2-1; D gene unclear. V dropped 4 bases and J dropped 3 bases, with 10 bases sitting between them. This CDR3 contains 14 residues. CDR1 is MNHEY and CDR2 is SMNVEV in the germline V gene (reference sequence). The CDR3 here is CASSSRGLYNEQFF. As DNA, the CDR3 is TGTGCCAGCAGTTCTCGCGGCCTCTACAATGAGCAGTTCTTC.

V is TRBV27 and J is TRBJ2-5; possibly TRBD2 for D (6 bases). The V and J ends lost 2 bases and 4 bases respectively, with 14 bases between them. CDR1 and CDR2 (germline): MNHEY, SMNVEV (reference sequence). The CDR3 runs to 15 residues. In DNA form, the CDR3 reads TGTGCCAGCAGTTTACGTAGCGGACTTTTAGAGACCCAGTACTTC. Translating gives CASSLRSGLLETQYF.

The chain has TRBV19 and TRBJ1-5; D may be TRBD1 (5 bases). The CDR3 has 14 amino acids. CDR1 is LNHDA, CDR2 SQIVND, per germline (reference sequence). Trimming left V 4 bases short and J 5 bases short, with 12 bases between. In DNA, the CDR3 is TGTGCCAGTAGTACCAGGGTTGTCCATCAGCCCCAGCATTTT. Translation gives CASSTRVVHQPQHF.

This chain uses TRBV7-6 with TRBJ2-5, with no clear D. This CDR3 contains 13 residues. CDR1 SGHVS and CDR2 FNYEAQ come from the germline V gene. V gave up 6 bases and J gave up 3 bases, with 11 bases separating them. CDR3 in DNA: TGTGCCAGCAGTTCCCAGGAAAAAGAGACCCAGTACTTC. As protein: CASSSQEKETQYF.

The V and J genes are TRBV9 and TRBJ2-3; 14 bases are a match to TRBD2. CDR1 and CDR2 (germline): SGDLS, YYNGEE. Trimming removed 3 bases from V and 4 bases from J; junction bases left unmatched: 16. The CDR3 consists of 20 residues. The DNA of the CDR3 is TGTGCCAGCAGCGCCGACTCAGGGACTAGCGGGAGTTTTTGGGCAGATACGCAGTATTTT. It yields the protein CASSADSGTSGSFWADTQYF.

In nucleotides, the CDR3 is TGTGCCAGCAGCTTATCGGCAGATACGCAGTATTTT. It translates to CASSLSADTQYF. The V gene is TRBV7-6, the J gene TRBJ2-3; the D is unclear. The V and J ends lost 2 bases and 4 bases respectively, with 4 bases between them. In germline, CDR1 is SGHVS, CDR2 FNYEAQ. The CDR3 totals 12 residues.